One and the same sample provided the 15 T cell receptor beta chains below, sequenced in a study of Ad26.COV2.S vaccination and SARS-CoV-2 variants. Assay: immunoSEQ multiplex PCR; the TCRdb copy retains only in-frame clones and omits some. This table has 300,000 to 350,000 clones, around 88% appearing once. The treatment here: approximately 18 received Ad26.COV2.S at low or high dose, single or two shots; about 5 received placebo; per-sample allocation not given. The samples date from day 63 after the first vaccine or placebo injection. The sequences come from peripheral blood, collected in a trial of Ad26.COV2.S vaccine versus placebo. Every receptor here comes from a person between 18 and 59 years old who received the Ad26.COV2.S COVID-19 vaccine or a placebo.

This rearrangement joins TRBV28 to TRBJ1-1, with 7 nucleotides matching TRBD1. V lost 6 bases to trimming and J lost 2 bases; unmatched junction nucleotides: 9. This CDR3 spans 15 amino acids. Germline V lookup: CDR1 MDHEN, CDR2 SYDVKM. CDR3 sequence (DNA): TGTGCCAGCAGGGCCGGGACAGCTCACAACACTGAAGCTTTCTTT. Amino acid sequence: CASRAGTAHNTEAFF.

This chain connects TRBV7-6 to TRBJ1-4; no firm D call. Germline CDR1 and CDR2: SGHVS and FNYEAQ. The CDR3 totals 12 residues. The V end was cut by 6 bases, the J end by 4 bases, with 6 bases between. The CDR3 coding sequence is TGTGCCAGCAGAGGGATTAATGAAAAACTGTTTTTT. Translation: CASRGINEKLFF.

The chain combines TRBV3-1 (or the pseudogene TRBV3-2) with TRBJ2-5, with TRBD1 matching 7 bases. J was trimmed by 1 base and V by 4 bases; bases with no gene match: 6. Germline CDR1 reads LGHDT; CDR2 reads YNNKEL (reference sequence). The CDR3 runs to 15 residues. CDR3 protein: CASSPFGTAQETQYF. For the CDR3, the DNA is TGTGCCAGCAGCCCGTTCGGGACAGCCCAAGAGACCCAGTACTTC.

Concerning this clone: Other DNA sequences in the same sample also yield this CDR3. The V call is TRBV19, the J call TRBJ2-3; 12 nucleotides line up with TRBD2. The trim removed 3 bases at V and 3 bases at J, leaving 4 bases unmatched. The CDR3 extends over 16 amino acids. From germline, CDR1 is LNHDA and CDR2 SQIVND (reference sequence). Written as DNA, the CDR3 is TGTGCCAGTAGTATTCTAGCGGGGGGGCCGACAGATACGCAGTATTTT. Its protein product is CASSILAGGPTDTQYF.

The chain couples TRBV5-4 to TRBJ2-7; 13 nucleotides match TRBD2. V trimming: 3 bases; J trimming: 0 bases; junction bases outside the gene matches: 0. The germline V gene has CDR1 SGHNT and CDR2 YYREEE (reference sequence). The CDR3 is 15 residues long. CDR3 DNA: TGTGCCAGCAGCTGGACTAGCGGGAGCTCCTACGAGCAGTACTTC. Residues: CASSWTSGSSYEQYF.

This clone occurred once. The chain recombines TRBV3-1 (or the pseudogene TRBV3-2) with TRBJ2-6, with D possibly being TRBD2 (6 bases). With 8 bases removed from V and 1 base from J, the gap between germline ends came to 15 bases. This CDR3 is built from 16 residues. Per the germline V gene, CDR1 is LGHDT and CDR2 is YNNKEL (reference sequence). In DNA, the CDR3 is TGTGCCAGCGCCTCACGGGGGATGTCTGGGGCCAACGTCCTGACTTTC. As protein: CASASRGMSGANVLTF.

The chain couples TRBV11-2 to TRBJ2-2; 7 nucleotides match TRBD1. Germline loops: CDR1 SGHAT, CDR2 FQNNGV. There are 14 residues in the CDR3. V dropped 4 bases and J dropped 6; count of bases not matched to a gene: 5. CDR3: CASSWRGGSGELFF. Here the CDR3 DNA reads TGTGCCAGCAGCTGGCGAGGGGGCTCCGGGGAGCTGTTTTTT.

The V and J genes are TRBV28 and TRBJ1-6, with D possibly being TRBD1 (5 bases). Germline V gene data show CDR1 as MDHEN and CDR2 as SYDVKM. The CDR3 has 16 residues. Trimming took off 4 bases at V and 0 bases at J, with 10 bases between the two ends. The CDR3 reads CASSSGRSSYNSPLHF. CDR3 DNA sequence: TGTGCCAGCAGTTCGGGACGGAGCTCCTATAATTCACCCCTCCACTTT.

The chain is built from TRBV2 and TRBJ2-3; TRBD2 might be the D (7 bases). This CDR3 contains 15 residues. From germline, CDR1 is SNHLY and CDR2 FYNNEI. With 5 bases removed from V and 3 bases from J, the gap between germline ends came to 15 bases. The CDR3: CASSLEGGGTDTQYF. In DNA, the CDR3 is TGTGCCAGCAGTCTTGAGGGGGGGGGTACAGATACGCAGTATTTT.

CDR3: CASSYFRTGNTGELFF. CDR3 sequence (DNA): TGTGCCAGCAGTTACTTTCGGACAGGGAACACCGGGGAGCTGTTTTTT. The V call is TRBV6-5, the J call TRBJ2-2, with 7 bases that match TRBD1. Germline V CDR1 and CDR2: MNHEY, SVGAGI. Losses at the gene ends were 1 base for V and 1 base for J; bases not matched to a gene: 3. CDR3 length: 16 amino acids.

The rearrangement uses TRBV5-5 and TRBJ1-5; D might be TRBD1 (5 bases). V lost 1 base to trimming and J lost 5 bases, with 7 bases between them. The CDR3 spans 13 residues. The germline CDR1 and CDR2 sequences are SGHKS and YYEKEE (reference sequence). Here the CDR3 DNA reads TGTGCCAGCAGCTTGAGAGGGGATCAGCCCCAGCATTTT. This codes for CASSLRGDQPQHF.

The V call is TRBV6-5, the J call TRBJ1-1; D is unresolved. Deletions cut 0 bases from V and 1 base from J, with 12 bases between. This CDR3 is 16 amino acids long. Germline CDR1 is MNHEY and CDR2 is SVGAGI. CDR3 residues: CASSYSILTGNTEAFF. Written as DNA, the CDR3 is TGTGCCAGCAGTTACTCGATCCTTACGGGGAACACTGAAGCTTTCTTT.

For the CDR3, the DNA is TGCGCCAGCAGCCAAGAGGACGGACTAGCGGGGGGGCCCGGCACAGATACGCAGTATTTT. Protein product: CASSQEDGLAGGPGTDTQYF. The gene calls are TRBV4-1 and TRBJ2-3, with 15 bases that match TRBD2. The CDR3 has 20 amino acids. Trimming removed 0 bases from V and 1 base from J; junction bases left unmatched: 8. Germline V lookup: CDR1 MGHRA, CDR2 YSYEKL.

This clone was counted a few times. This chain uses TRBV15 with TRBJ2-5, with D maybe TRBD2 (5 bases). Germline CDR1 and CDR2: LNHNV and YYDKDF (reference sequence). V lost 0 bases to trimming and J lost 5 bases, with 13 bases between them. This CDR3 is built from 15 residues. CDR3 region: CATSRDRAGGETQYF. CDR3 DNA sequence: TGTGCCACCAGCAGAGATCGGGCGGGTGGGGAGACCCAGTACTTC.

This clone occurred once. The chain recombines TRBV7-2 with TRBJ2-7; 11 bases fit TRBD2. The CDR3 loop spans 15 amino acids. V shed 0 bases and J 3 bases; nucleotides not matched to a gene: 1. Germline CDR1 is SGHTA and CDR2 is FQGNSA. DNA of the CDR3: TGTGCCAGCAGCTTAGCCGGGACTAGCGGCTACGAGCAGTACTTC. The encoded protein is CASSLAGTSGYEQYF.